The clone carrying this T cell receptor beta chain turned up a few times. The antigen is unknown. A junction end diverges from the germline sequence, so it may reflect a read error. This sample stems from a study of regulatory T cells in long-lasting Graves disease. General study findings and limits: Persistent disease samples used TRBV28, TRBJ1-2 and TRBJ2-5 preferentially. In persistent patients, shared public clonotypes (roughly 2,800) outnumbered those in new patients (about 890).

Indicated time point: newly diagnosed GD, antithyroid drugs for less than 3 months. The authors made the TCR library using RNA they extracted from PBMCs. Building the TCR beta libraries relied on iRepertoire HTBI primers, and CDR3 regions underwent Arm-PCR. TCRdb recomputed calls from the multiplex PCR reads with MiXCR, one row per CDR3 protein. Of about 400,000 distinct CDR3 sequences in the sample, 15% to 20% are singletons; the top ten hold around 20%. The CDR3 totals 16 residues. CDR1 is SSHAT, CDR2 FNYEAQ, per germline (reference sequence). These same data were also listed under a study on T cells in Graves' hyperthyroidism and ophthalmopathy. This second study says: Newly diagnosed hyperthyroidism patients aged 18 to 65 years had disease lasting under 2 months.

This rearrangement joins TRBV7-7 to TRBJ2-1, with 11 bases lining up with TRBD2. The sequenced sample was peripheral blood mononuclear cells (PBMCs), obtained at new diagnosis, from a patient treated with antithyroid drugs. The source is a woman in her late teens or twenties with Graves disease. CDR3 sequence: CASSLAGGPVYNEQFF. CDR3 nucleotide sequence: TGTGCTAGCAGCTTAGCGGGGGGGCCCGTCTACAATGAGCAGTTCTTC.